A single sample is the source of the 15 T cell receptor beta chains below, sequenced in a study of blood T cell repertoires in COVID-19. Data came from immunoSEQ multiplex PCR; TCRdb stores just in-frame clones and leaves some out. This table holds approximately 140,000 clones, 65% to 90% found once. The source material was PBMCs or T cells enriched from blood (not recorded which). The source of these receptors is a woman aged 45 to 65 who had recovered from COVID-19.

This clone was detected only a few times. The chain recombines TRBV6-1 with TRBJ1-2, with a possible D match to TRBD1 (5 bases). With 2 bases removed from V and 7 bases from J, the gap between germline ends came to 11 bases. The CDR3 has 13 residues. Germline V gene data show CDR1 as MNHNS and CDR2 as SASEGT. CDR3 region: CASSEILGRGYTF. CDR3 sequence (DNA): TGTGCCAGCAGTGAAATCCTGGGGCGTGGCTACACCTTC.

The chain joins TRBV19 to TRBJ1-1; D gene uncertain. The CDR3 runs 13 residues. Germline V CDR1 and CDR2: LNHDA, SQIVND (reference sequence). Trimming removed 3 bases from V and 2 bases from J, with 7 bases in between. The DNA for the CDR3 is TGTGCCAGTAGTATCACAGATAACACTGAAGCTTTCTTT. It translates to CASSITDNTEAFF. Supplemented by reference TRBV19 and TRBJ1-1, the full variable domain reads DGGITQSPKYLFRKEGQNVTLSCEQNLNHDAMYWYRQDPGQGLRLIYYSQIVNDFQKGDIAEGYSVSREKKESFPLTVTSAQKNPTAFYLCASSITDNTEAFFGQGTRLTVV.

This clone has a single count. The chain employs TRBV24-1 and TRBJ2-2; 12 bases line up with TRBD1. The CDR3 is made up of 16 amino acids. Germline V gene lookup returns CDR1 KGHDR and CDR2 SFDVKD. Unmatched junction bases numbered 4, after V lost 5 bases and J lost 4 bases. Here the CDR3 DNA reads TGTGCCACCAGTGGGGGACAGGGGGCTTCCACCGGGGAGCTGTTTTTT. Its protein product is CATSGGQGASTGELFF.

The rearrangement joins TRBV11-2 to TRBJ2-7; D is undetermined. Trimming removed 1 base from V and 4 bases from J, with 11 bases in between. Germline CDR1 reads SGHAT; CDR2 reads FQNNGV. The CDR3 runs 14 residues. The CDR3 DNA reads as TGTGCCAGCAGCTTAGGGTCCCCAGGATACGAGCAGTACTTC. It codes for CASSLGSPGYEQYF.

The CDR3 DNA reads as TGTGCCAGCAGCCGGCAACCAACCAACACTGAAGCTTTCTTT. Its translation: CASSRQPTNTEAFF. This chain connects TRBV16 to TRBJ1-1; D unclear. Germline CDR1 is KGHSY and CDR2 is FQNENV. V lost 4 bases to trimming and J lost 2 bases, with 11 bases between them. The CDR3 length is 14 residues.

The chain employs TRBV7-3 and TRBJ2-1, with D tentatively TRBD1 (6 bases). CDR1 and CDR2 (germline): SGHTA, FQGTGA. CDR3 length: 15 amino acids. Trimming took off 2 bases at V and 2 bases at J, with 10 bases between the two ends. The DNA for the CDR3 is TGTGCCAGCAGCTTACAGCCAGGGGCCTACAATGAGCAGTTCTTC. Its translation: CASSLQPGAYNEQFF.

The V call is TRBV4-3, the J call TRBJ2-5, with a possible D match to TRBD2 (5 bases). There are 17 residues in the CDR3. V gave up 3 bases and J gave up 0 bases, with 17 bases separating them. The V gene's germline CDR1 is LGHNA and CDR2 YSLEER. CDR3 protein: CASSHFWAGHNQETQYF. The DNA of the CDR3 is TGCGCCAGCAGCCATTTTTGGGCGGGCCATAACCAAGAGACCCAGTACTTC.

Turning to this clone: The sample carries other DNA sequences with the same CDR3. The chain joins TRBV18 to TRBJ2-7; 10 bases are shared with TRBD1. Trimming took 3 bases from V and 4 from J; bases not matched to a gene: 3. This CDR3 spans 14 amino acids. Germline V gene sequence: CDR1 KGHSH, CDR2 LQKENI. CDR3 sequence (DNA): TGTGCCAGCTCACCGGACAGGGGGTCATACGAGCAGTACTTC. Protein product: CASSPDRGSYEQYF.

The V call is TRBV5-6, the J call TRBJ2-3; 7 bases fit TRBD1. The CDR3 extends over 15 amino acids. V trimming: 4 bases; J trimming: 2 bases; junction bases outside the gene matches: 7. Germline loops: CDR1 SGHDT, CDR2 YYEEEE. The chain's CDR3 is CASSGWGQYTDTQYF. The CDR3 region has the DNA TGTGCCAGCAGCGGGTGGGGACAGTACACAGATACGCAGTATTTT.

The chain joins TRBV7-2 to TRBJ1-6; 10 bases agree with TRBD1. CDR3 length equals 15 residues. With 2 bases clipped from V and 8 bases from J, the junction kept 3 bases outside the gene matches. Germline-derived CDR1 and CDR2 are SGHTA and FQGNSA. The CDR3 bases are TGTGCCAGCAGCTTAATAGGGACAGGGGATTCACCCCTCCACTTT. Encoded protein: CASSLIGTGDSPLHF.

The rearrangement links TRBV5-1 to TRBJ2-3; tentatively, D is TRBD1 (5 bases). The length of the CDR3 is 14 residues. CDR1 is SGHRS and CDR2 is YFSETQ in the germline V gene. V was trimmed by 3 bases and J by 2 bases, leaving 10 bases between them. The CDR3 nucleotides read TGCGCCAGCAGCTCGGGCGGACACACAGATACGCAGTATTTT. Translation: CASSSGGHTDTQYF.

V is TRBV6-4 and J is TRBJ2-3; the D gene is possibly TRBD1 (5 bases). Trimming took off 9 bases at V and 4 bases at J, with 11 bases between the two ends. The length of the CDR3 is 12 residues. Germline loops: CDR1 MRHNA, CDR2 SNTAGT. The CDR3 is CARRGSPDTQYF. DNA of the CDR3: TGTGCCAGAAGGGGTTCGCCAGATACGCAGTATTTT.

The chain is built from TRBV2 and TRBJ2-1; 10 positions agree with TRBD2. The CDR3 totals 15 residues. Germline assignment: CDR1 SNHLY and CDR2 FYNNEI. V shed 4 bases and J 7 bases; nucleotides not matched to a gene: 7. CDR3 amino acids: CASSGLAGAGNEQFF. CDR3 in DNA: TGTGCCAGCAGTGGCCTAGCGGGGGCCGGGAATGAGCAGTTCTTC. Supplemented by reference TRBV2 and TRBJ2-1, the full variable domain reads EPEVTQTPSHQVTQMGQEVILRCVPISNHLYFYWYRQILGQKVEFLVSFYNNEISEKSEIFDDQFSVERPDGSNFTLKIRSTKLEDSAMYFCASSGLAGAGNEQFFGPGTRLTVL.

The rearrangement links TRBV6-2 or TRBV6-3 to TRBJ1-5, with no clear D. The CDR3 spans 11 residues. V lost 6 bases, J lost 9 bases, and 9 bases lay in between. In germline, CDR1 is MNHEY, CDR2 SVGEGT. The CDR3 sequence: CASSDGSPQHF. CDR3 nucleotide sequence: TGTGCCAGCAGCGACGGGTCGCCCCAGCATTTT.

CDR3 nucleotides: TGTGCCAGCAGTTACGTGGGACAGTCAGCCTACGAGCAGTACTTC. As protein: CASSYVGQSAYEQYF. The V gene is TRBV6-5, the J gene TRBJ2-7, with TRBD1 identical over 7 bases. Germline lookup yields CDR1 MNHEY and CDR2 SVGAGI. The CDR3 has 15 residues. V was clipped by 2 bases and J by 2 bases; unmatched bases: 6.